This entry features one T cell receptor (beta chain) sequence. Its antigen is as yet unknown. The CDR3 spans 15 residues. Germline CDR1 reads MNHEY; CDR2 reads SMNVEV (reference sequence). Losses at the gene ends were 5 bases for V and 6 bases for J; bases not matched to a gene: 12. 60 Vbeta and 13 Jbeta primers were used in PCR. Profiling relied on immunoSEQ multiplex PCR, and the TCRdb table lists in-frame clones only, not all of them. The table includes 150,000 to 200,000 clones, about 70% detected once. Healthy individuals who donated bone marrow served as the donors. Donors were nominally healthy when sampled, though unrecorded immune exposures were likely. These data belong to a study of cytomegalovirus exposure and HLA in healthy donors. Study-wide findings and caveats: Near-uniform donor sequencing depth was presumed by presence/absence analyses. As a later analysis showed, a missense DCLRE1C variant was linked to trimming of TCR beta V- and J-genes.

The sequence was collected from a woman in her 30s in good health and CMV-seronegative. The chain uses TRBV27 and TRBJ1-2, with 7 bases matching TRBD1. Sequencing used PBMCs. CDR3 DNA: TGTGCCAGCAGTATCACAGGGGTCGCCTGGGATGGCTACACCTTC. It is translated as CASSITGVAWDGYTF.